The 23 T cell receptor beta chains in this list originate from one sample, sequenced in a study of OX40 agonist ivuxolimab in advanced cancers. Measured with immunoSEQ multiplex PCR; TCRdb has only the in-frame clones, and not every one. The table records approximately 24,000 clones, about 85% of them present only once. Here the sequenced sample was CD4+ or CD8+ T cells sorted from blood, taken in a trial of the OX40 agonist ivuxolimab. These receptor sequences come from an adult with an advanced solid tumor such as melanoma, head and neck, liver or kidney cancer.

The V call is TRBV28, the J call TRBJ1-2, with D uncertain. Looked up from germline, CDR1 is MDHEN and CDR2 is SYDVKM. V was pared by 3 bases and J by 8 bases, with 16 bases between. The CDR3 is made up of 14 amino acids. The CDR3 coding sequence is TGTGCCAGCAGTTTTTTCTTACGCGAGATGGGCTACACCTTC. It yields the protein CASSFFLREMGYTF.

As concerns this clone: One end of the junction fails to match germline, which may point to a read error. The chain joins TRBV10-1 to TRBJ2-1; D possibly corresponds to TRBD2 (5 bases). Germline CDR1 WNHNN, CDR2 SYGVQD (reference sequence). This CDR3 is 13 amino acids long. CDR3 loop: CASTEGRGLEQFF. Written as DNA, the CDR3 is TGCGCCAGCACTGAGGGCCGCGGGCTCGAGCAGTTCTTC.

This sequence joins TRBV5-6 and TRBJ2-2; 10 nucleotides align to TRBD1. The V and J ends lost 1 base and 4 bases, in that order; junction bases with no gene match: 4. This CDR3 region has 16 residues. Germline CDR1 reads SGHDT; CDR2 reads YYEEEE. DNA of the CDR3: TGTGCCAGCAGCTTGCCGACAGGGGGCAGCACCGGGGAGCTGTTTTTT. Amino acids: CASSLPTGGSTGELFF.

The V gene is TRBV19, the J gene TRBJ2-7; 8 nucleotides agree with TRBD2. V was pared by 3 bases and J by 3 bases, with 7 bases of the junction left unmatched. Germline V gene sequence: CDR1 LNHDA, CDR2 SQIVND (reference sequence). CDR3 length: 15 residues. The CDR3 nucleotides read TGTGCCAGTAGTATCTCTAGCGGGCCTAACTACGAGCAGTACTTC. Protein: CASSISSGPNYEQYF.

The chain uses TRBV18 and TRBJ1-6; D call uncertain. The germline gives CDR1 KGHSH, CDR2 LQKENI. Trimming shortened V by 3 bases and J by 0 bases, and 9 bases separated the two germline ends. The CDR3 sequence is 16 residues long. The CDR3 sequence: CASSPTRSSYNSPLHF. The CDR3 coding sequence is TGTGCCAGCTCACCCACGAGGAGCTCCTATAATTCACCCCTCCACTTT.

This clone was detected only once. V is TRBV5-4 and J is TRBJ2-6, with no clear D. There are 12 residues in the CDR3. Trimming left V 4 bases short and J 8 bases short, with 7 bases between. The V gene's germline CDR1 is SGHNT and CDR2 YYREEE (reference sequence). The CDR3 nucleotides are TGTGCCAGCAGCCCCACTACCAACGTCCTGACTTTC. Translated, it gives CASSPTTNVLTF.

The chain carries TRBV14 and TRBJ2-3; TRBD2 is a possible D gene (7 bases). The CDR3 extends over 17 amino acids. V lost 0 bases to trimming and J lost 0 bases, with 13 bases between them. CDR1 and CDR2 from the germline V gene are SGHDN and FVKESK. CDR3 bases: TGTGCCAGCAGCCAAGATAGGGGGACTATCAGCACAGATACGCAGTATTTT. Translated: CASSQDRGTISTDTQYF.

V usage is TRBV19 and J usage is TRBJ2-3, with TRBD1 identical over 10 bases. This CDR3 spans 14 amino acids. Germline V gives CDR1 LNHDA, CDR2 SQIVND (reference sequence). V was clipped by 6 bases and J by 4 bases; unmatched bases: 4. The CDR3 DNA reads as TGTGCCAGTAGGGAGGACAGGGGGTCAGATACGCAGTATTTT. Amino acid sequence: CASREDRGSDTQYF.

This chain links TRBV11-2 with TRBJ2-2; 7 bases are shared with TRBD1. Losses at the gene ends were 4 bases for V and 1 base for J; bases not matched to a gene: 12. The germline V gene has CDR1 SGHAT and CDR2 FQNNGV. The CDR3 is made up of 18 amino acids. For the CDR3, the DNA is TGTGCCAGCAGCTCCTATCCGGTTGGGACAGAGAACACCGGGGAGCTGTTTTTT. Its protein is CASSSYPVGTENTGELFF.

This rearrangement joins TRBV7-2 to TRBJ1-1, with TRBD1 matching over 9 bases. This CDR3 has 15 residues. The J segment lost 7 bases and the V segment lost 4 bases, leaving 10 bases of the junction unmatched. The germline V gene encodes CDR1 SGHTA and CDR2 FQGNSA. In DNA, the CDR3 is TGTGCCAGCAGCTCGATGACAGGGGGTTACAGTGAAGCTTTCTTT. This sequence encodes CASSSMTGGYSEAFF.

Details on this clone: The junction departs from the called germline gene at one end, perhaps through a read error. The chain employs TRBV30 and TRBJ2-1, with 7 bases matching TRBD1. The CDR3 is 12 amino acids. Per the germline V gene, CDR1 is GTSNPN and CDR2 is SVGIG (reference sequence). CDR3 sequence: CAWSATGLQKIF. The DNA for the CDR3 is TGTGCCTGGAGCGCGACAGGGCTCCAAAAGATCTTC.

This chain uses TRBV6-5 with TRBJ2-2; no definite D call. CDR3 size: 14 residues. The ends were cut back, 4 bases at V and 5 bases at J, with 11 bases in the middle. Germline values: CDR1 MNHEY, CDR2 SVGAGI. The CDR3 DNA sequence: TGTGCCAGCAGTTTCGGGCTAGGTACCGGGGAGCTGTTTTTT. It yields the protein CASSFGLGTGELFF.

The gene calls are TRBV4-2 and TRBJ2-5; the D gene could be TRBD1 or TRBD2 (5 bases each). The CDR3 is 18 residues long. The V end was cut by 1 base, the J end by 5 bases, with 23 bases between. Germline V gives CDR1 LGHNA, CDR2 YNFKEQ. In nucleotides, the CDR3 is TGTGCCAGCAGCCAAGGTAGTGGGGCGCGAGGGTTTGGGGAGACCCAGTACTTC. It specifies CASSQGSGARGFGETQYF.

The chain employs TRBV30 and TRBJ2-3; 7 positions agree with TRBD1. Looked up from germline, CDR1 is GTSNPN and CDR2 is SVGIG (reference sequence). This CDR3 comprises 13 residues. V lost 0 bases, J lost 8 bases, and 5 bases stayed unmatched. DNA of the CDR3: TGTGCCTGGAGTGTACAGGGGTTTGGTACGCAGTATTTT. Translation gives CAWSVQGFGTQYF.

The gene calls are TRBV5-1 and TRBJ2-5; 7 nucleotides match TRBD2. Germline V gene lookup returns CDR1 SGHRS and CDR2 YFSETQ. The J segment lost 2 bases and the V segment lost 0 bases, leaving 7 bases of the junction unmatched. This CDR3 has 16 residues. The DNA for the CDR3 is TGCGCCAGCAGCTTGGGGCTAGCGGCCCTTCAAGAGACCCAGTACTTC. This gives the protein CASSLGLAALQETQYF.

The chain has TRBV5-1 and TRBJ1-3; TRBD1 is a possible D gene (5 bases). Per the germline V gene, CDR1 is SGHRS and CDR2 is YFSETQ. Trimming pared 4 bases from V and 4 bases from J, leaving 21 bases between. The length of the CDR3 is 17 residues. This CDR3 is CASSGSGTRVEGNTIYF. CDR3 sequence (DNA): TGCGCCAGCAGCGGGTCCGGGACTCGAGTTGAAGGAAACACCATATATTTT.

The chain links TRBV19 to TRBJ1-2; D remains ambiguous. The CDR3 spans 12 residues. Germline V gene lookup returns CDR1 LNHDA and CDR2 SQIVND (reference sequence). Trimming pared 5 bases from V and 8 bases from J, leaving 12 bases between. For the CDR3, the DNA is TGTGCCAGTAGTCCCCGCGACCTGGGCTACACCTTC. Its protein is CASSPRDLGYTF. The entire variable domain, with the rest obtained from reference TRBV19 and TRBJ1-2, is as follows: DGGITQSPKYLFRKEGQNVTLSCEQNLNHDAMYWYRQDPGQGLRLIYYSQIVNDFQKGDIAEGYSVSREKKESFPLTVTSAQKNPTAFYLCASSPRDLGYTFGSGTRLTVV.

The rearrangement links TRBV5-6 to TRBJ2-1; 8 positions agree with TRBD1. CDR3 size: 13 residues. With V trimmed by 1 base and J by 6 bases, 0 bases remained unmatched. Germline values: CDR1 SGHDT, CDR2 YYEEEE. This chain's CDR3 is CASSLQGANEQFF. CDR3 DNA: TGTGCCAGCAGCTTGCAGGGGGCCAATGAGCAGTTCTTC.

The genes are TRBV7-2 and TRBJ2-1; D remains unclear. Trimming removed 1 base at V and 2 bases at J, with 3 bases between. The CDR3 contains 13 residues. Looked up from germline, CDR1 is SGHTA and CDR2 is FQGNSA. The CDR3 region has the DNA TGTGCCAGCAGCTTAGTCACCTACAATGAGCAGTTCTTC. Protein: CASSLVTYNEQFF.

V and J are TRBV19 and TRBJ2-7, with 8 bases lining up with TRBD1. The CDR3 extends over 14 amino acids. Trimming cost V 1 base and J 3 bases; bases outside gene matches: 2. The V gene's germline CDR1 is LNHDA and CDR2 SQIVND (reference sequence). Here the CDR3 reads CASSIAGGGYEQYF. DNA for the CDR3: TGTGCCAGTAGTATAGCAGGGGGCGGCTACGAGCAGTACTTC.

This clone occurred a few times. The same CDR3 is also encoded by other DNA sequences in this sample. The chain joins TRBV18 to TRBJ1-3; D may be TRBD1 (5 bases). The CDR3 covers 15 residues. V lost 0 bases, J lost 0 bases, and 6 bases lay in between. Germline V gene data show CDR1 as KGHSH and CDR2 as LQKENI. The CDR3 DNA sequence: TGTGCCAGCTCACCACCCGGGGCCTCTGGAAACACCATATATTTT. Protein: CASSPPGASGNTIYF.

The V gene is TRBV6-4, the J gene TRBJ2-5, with 8 bases fitting TRBD2. After removal of 6 bases from V and 6 bases from J, the junction contained 18 bases not matched to a gene. The CDR3 is 17 residues long. Germline V gene sequence: CDR1 MRHNA, CDR2 SNTAGT. CDR3 DNA sequence: TGTGCCAGCAGATCCGGGACTAGGTGGGCTGGATGGAAGACCCAGTACTTC. It is translated as CASRSGTRWAGWKTQYF.

This clone was picked up a small number of times. The chain is built from TRBV6-5 and TRBJ1-1; D call uncertain. Trimming cost V 4 bases and J 2 bases, with 11 bases left between them. CDR3 length: 14 amino acids. Germline V gene lookup returns CDR1 MNHEY and CDR2 SVGAGI. CDR3 nucleotide sequence: TGTGCCAGCAGTTCCTCCGGGCTAAACACTGAAGCTTTCTTT. Its protein product is CASSSSGLNTEAFF.